Below, 32 T cell receptor beta chains from the same sample are listed, as sequenced in a study of blood T cell repertoires in COVID-19. Repertoires were generated with immunoSEQ multiplex PCR, while TCRdb's copy carries only in-frame clones and drops some. The repertoire holds 75,000 to 100,000 clones, more than 75% seen once, with almost 7% in the top ten. Sequences were obtained from peripheral blood. The receptors were sampled from a man between 45 and 60 years old with active or convalescent COVID-19.

V gene TRBV28 combines with J gene TRBJ2-7; TRBD1 might be the D (6 bases). This CDR3 has 15 residues. Germline V gives CDR1 MDHEN, CDR2 SYDVKM. V shed 1 base and J shed 1 base, with 11 bases lying between them. The CDR3 nucleotides read TGTGCCAGCAGTTTATTGAGGACAGCTTCCTACGAGCAGTACTTC. Its protein product is CASSLLRTASYEQYF.

The chain couples TRBV7-9 to TRBJ1-4, with D possibly being TRBD1 (6 bases). Trimming took off 1 base at V and 3 bases at J, with 12 bases between the two ends. The V gene's germline CDR1 is SEHNR and CDR2 FQNEAQ (reference sequence). The CDR3 is made up of 16 amino acids. The CDR3 sequence is CASSLVGAGPNEKLFF. For the CDR3, the DNA is TGTGCCAGCAGCTTAGTGGGGGCAGGCCCTAATGAAAAACTGTTTTTT.

The sample holds a few counts of this clone. This sequence joins TRBV6-6 and TRBJ1-2; D is uncertain. The CDR3 totals 14 residues. Germline loops: CDR1 MNHNY, CDR2 SVGAGI (reference sequence). V lost 4 bases, J lost 0 bases, and 9 bases lay in between. The CDR3 loop is CASSSETTNYGYTF. The CDR3 region has the DNA TGTGCCAGCAGTTCAGAAACAACTAACTATGGCTACACCTTC.

The chain recombines TRBV5-1 with TRBJ2-2; possible D gene TRBD2, 6 bases. Germline loops: CDR1 SGHRS, CDR2 YFSETQ. V dropped 6 bases and J dropped 3 bases, with 15 bases sitting between them. This CDR3 has 15 residues. This chain's CDR3 is CASNTGTSDTGELFF. DNA for the CDR3: TGCGCCAGCAATACCGGGACTTCGGACACCGGGGAGCTGTTTTTT.

Here the CDR3 DNA reads TGCAGTGCTAGTAACAGCCCAAATTCACCCCTCCACTTT. It yields the protein CSASNSPNSPLHF. The chain couples TRBV20-1 to TRBJ1-6; D not resolved. V was clipped by 3 bases and J by 7 bases, with 10 bases between them. The germline V gene encodes CDR1 DFQATT and CDR2 SNEGSKA (reference sequence). The CDR3 spans 13 residues.

The chain has TRBV19 and TRBJ1-5; 7 nucleotides match TRBD1. There are 15 residues in the CDR3. Germline V lookup: CDR1 LNHDA, CDR2 SQIVND (reference sequence). V gave up 8 bases and J gave up 4 bases; unmatched junction bases: 11. In DNA, the CDR3 is TGTGCCAGTGCAACCTGGGGACAGCAGAATCAGCCCCAGCATTTT. Protein: CASATWGQQNQPQHF.

A single count supports this clone. The chain is built from TRBV2 and TRBJ2-4; 9 bases align to TRBD1. With V trimmed by 5 bases and J by 4 bases, 3 bases remained unmatched. The CDR3 contains 14 residues. The germline V gene encodes CDR1 SNHLY and CDR2 FYNNEI. CDR3 loop: CASSSGTGKNIQYF. CDR3 coding DNA: TGTGCCAGCAGTTCCGGGACAGGGAAAAACATTCAGTACTTC.

The J gene is TRBJ1-1, the V gene TRBV19; perhaps TRBD1 as D (6 bases). Germline V gives CDR1 LNHDA, CDR2 SQIVND (reference sequence). The CDR3 loop spans 17 amino acids. Between the trimmed V and J ends, which lost 6 bases and 3 bases, there was a span of 23 bases. CDR3 nucleotide sequence: TGTGCCAGTAGAGTATATTCCCCGATCCAGGGGTACACTGAAGCTTTCTTT. Its translation is CASRVYSPIQGYTEAFF.

The rearrangement links TRBV29-1 to TRBJ2-3, with 11 bases that match TRBD2. Germline V CDR1 and CDR2: SQVTM, ANQGSEA. Trimming took 3 bases from V and 1 from J; bases not matched to a gene: 3. This CDR3 spans 15 amino acids. For the CDR3, the DNA is TGCAGCGTTGATTTAGCGGGGGGGCGCACAGATACGCAGTATTTT. Translated, it gives CSVDLAGGRTDTQYF.

This rearrangement joins TRBV28 to TRBJ2-7, with a possible D match to TRBD2 (7 bases). Germline V gene lookup returns CDR1 MDHEN and CDR2 SYDVKM. The length of the CDR3 is 14 residues. Deletions cut 7 bases from V and 1 base from J, with 14 bases between. CDR3 sequence reads: CASTPGGRSYEQYV. CDR3 nucleotide sequence: TGTGCCAGCACCCCGGGGGGCAGATCCTACGAGCAGTACGTC.

J is TRBJ2-3 and V is TRBV7-2; 7 bases are shared with TRBD2. Losses at the gene ends were 1 base for V and 0 bases for J; bases not matched to a gene: 10. The length of the CDR3 is 18 residues. CDR1 SGHTA and CDR2 FQGNSA come from the germline V gene. The CDR3 is CASSLVVSSGASTDTQYF. The CDR3 bases are TGTGCCAGCAGCTTAGTTGTCTCCAGCGGGGCTAGCACAGATACGCAGTATTTT.

This clone was observed once. The chain combines TRBV6-2 or TRBV6-3 with TRBJ2-3, with a weak D call TRBD2 (6 bases). Trimming cost V 5 bases and J 0 bases, with 6 bases left between them. The CDR3 spans 13 residues. Per germline, CDR1 MNHEY and CDR2 SVGEGT. The CDR3 bases are TGTGCCAGCAGTCGGGGGAGCACAGATACGCAGTATTTT. Amino acids: CASSRGSTDTQYF.

The chain joins TRBV20-1 to TRBJ1-1, with D hard to call. This CDR3 spans 11 amino acids. Germline lookup yields CDR1 DFQATT and CDR2 SNEGSKA (reference sequence). Between the trimmed V and J ends, which lost 3 bases and 5 bases, there was a span of 7 bases. The CDR3 spells CSARGGTEAFF. The CDR3, as DNA: TGCAGTGCTAGGGGAGGGACTGAAGCTTTCTTT.

The CDR3 loop is CASSGTRNQPQHF. DNA for the CDR3: TGTGCCAGCTCTGGGACACGCAATCAGCCCCAGCATTTT. This sequence joins TRBV3-1 (or the pseudogene TRBV3-2) and TRBJ1-5; D is possibly TRBD1 (6 bases). In germline, CDR1 is LGHDT, CDR2 YNNKEL (reference sequence). The CDR3 loop spans 13 amino acids. V lost 8 bases and J lost 2, with 10 bases in between.

The genes are TRBV7-2 and TRBJ2-3; 8 nucleotides line up with TRBD2. CDR3 length: 16 residues. The germline V gene encodes CDR1 SGHTA and CDR2 FQGNSA. With V trimmed by 1 base and J by 6 bases, 9 bases remained unmatched. The CDR3: CASSLVSGTRVDTQYF. The CDR3 DNA reads as TGTGCCAGCAGCTTAGTCTCCGGGACTAGGGTTGATACGCAGTATTTT.

The chain recombines TRBV9 with TRBJ2-5; maybe TRBD2 (6 bases). Germline CDR1 reads SGDLS; CDR2 reads YYNGEE. The CDR3 loop spans 14 amino acids. V lost 4 bases to trimming and J lost 4 bases, with 14 bases between them. The CDR3 DNA follows: TGTGCCAGCAGCCCCCGACTAGACCCAGAGACCCAGTACTTC. Protein product: CASSPRLDPETQYF.

J is TRBJ2-1 and V is TRBV30; the D gene is possibly TRBD2 (5 bases). The length of the CDR3 is 13 residues. Between the trimmed V and J ends, which lost 3 bases and 9 bases, there was a span of 15 bases. CDR1 is GTSNPN, CDR2 SVGIG, per germline (reference sequence). CDR3 protein: CAWSLAGESEQFF. The CDR3 DNA sequence: TGTGCCTGGAGCCTCGCCGGGGAATCTGAGCAGTTCTTC. Full variable domain (rest looked up from reference TRBV30 and TRBJ2-1): SQTIHQWPATLVQPVGSPLSLECTVEGTSNPNLYWYRQAAGRGLQLLFYSVGIGQISSEVPQNLSASRPQDRQFILSSKKLLLSDSGFYLCAWSLAGESEQFFGPGTRLTVL.

This clone was counted a few times. The rearrangement links TRBV3-1 (or the pseudogene TRBV3-2) to TRBJ2-3; 10 nucleotides agree with TRBD2. V was pared by 4 bases and J by 1 base, with 2 bases of the junction left unmatched. The germline V gene has CDR1 LGHDT and CDR2 YNNKEL (reference sequence). This CDR3 region has 15 residues. CDR3 DNA: TGTGCCAGCAGCCTCGGACTAGCGGGCACAGATACGCAGTATTTT. Residues: CASSLGLAGTDTQYF.

This chain joins TRBV4-1 and TRBJ1-2, with 7 bases matching TRBD1. V gave up 2 bases and J gave up 0 bases; unmatched junction bases: 12. Germline V lookup: CDR1 MGHRA, CDR2 YSYEKL. The CDR3 has 18 amino acids. CDR3 DNA: TGCGCCAGCAGCCAATACTTTCGACAGGGCCGAGCTAACTATGGCTACACCTTC. Amino acid sequence: CASSQYFRQGRANYGYTF.

The chain joins TRBV28 to TRBJ2-7, with 7 bases that match TRBD1. This CDR3 has 14 residues. The germline gives CDR1 MDHEN, CDR2 SYDVKM. After removal of 4 bases from V and 4 bases from J, the junction contained 7 bases not matched to a gene. CDR3 sequence (DNA): TGTGCCAGCAGTTCCTCCGGGACAGATTACGAGCAGTACTTC. The encoded protein is CASSSSGTDYEQYF.

The V gene is TRBV25-1, the J gene TRBJ2-1; 8 bases fit TRBD1. The CDR3 contains 15 residues. V shed 2 bases and J 0 bases; nucleotides not matched to a gene: 0. Germline CDR1 is MGHDK and CDR2 is SYGVNS. Here the CDR3 reads CASSETGGSYNEQFF. DNA for the CDR3: TGTGCCAGCAGTGAAACAGGGGGCTCCTACAATGAGCAGTTCTTC.

The V call is TRBV5-6, the J call TRBJ1-1; 8 bases line up with TRBD1. The CDR3 loop spans 14 amino acids. Trimming at V came to 6 bases and at J to 1 base, leaving 5 bases not matched to a gene. Per the germline V gene, CDR1 is SGHDT and CDR2 is YYEEEE. CDR3 loop: CASNSGTGNTEAFF. The DNA for the CDR3 is TGTGCCAGCAACTCGGGGACAGGGAACACTGAAGCTTTCTTT.

This chain uses TRBV28 with TRBJ2-6, with D possibly TRBD1 on 7 matching bases. The CDR3 is made up of 18 amino acids. V gave up 7 bases and J gave up 0 bases, with 19 bases separating them. The V gene's germline CDR1 is MDHEN and CDR2 SYDVKM. CDR3 DNA sequence: TGTGCCAGCACGGCCCAGGGGGGTCCAAGCTCTGGGGCCAACGTCCTGACTTTC. Translated, it gives CASTAQGGPSSGANVLTF.

This clone was seen only once. The V gene is TRBV24-1, the J gene TRBJ2-2; 7 bases map to TRBD2. After removal of 1 base from V and 4 bases from J, the junction contained 2 bases not matched to a gene. The CDR3 has 15 amino acids. The germline V gene has CDR1 KGHDR and CDR2 SFDVKD. The CDR3 region is CATSDFWGGTGELFF. The CDR3 coding sequence is TGTGCCACCAGTGATTTTTGGGGGGGCACCGGGGAGCTGTTTTTT.

The count of this clone is one. This chain joins TRBV24-1 and TRBJ2-5, with 10 positions matching TRBD2. Trimming cost V 5 bases and J 4 bases; bases outside gene matches: 6. Germline-derived CDR1 and CDR2 are KGHDR and SFDVKD. The CDR3 consists of 15 residues. The CDR3 bases are TGTGCCACCAGTGGGGCTAGCGGGGGTGGAGAGACCCAGTACTTC. Protein product: CATSGASGGGETQYF.

The genes are TRBV25-1 and TRBJ2-7; no clear D gene. CDR3 length equals 16 residues. Per the germline V gene, CDR1 is MGHDK and CDR2 is SYGVNS. Trimming removed 5 bases at V and 0 bases at J, with 17 bases between. The CDR3 loop is CASSWQRLDSSYEQYV. In DNA form, the CDR3 reads TGTGCCAGCAGTTGGCAGAGACTCGATAGCTCCTACGAGCAGTACGTC.

CDR3 residues: CASSLPPTGELFF. CDR3 bases: TGTGCCAGCAGTTTACCCCCGACAGGGGAGCTGTTTTTT. The chain has TRBV28 and TRBJ2-2; D is undetermined. The CDR3 totals 13 residues. From germline, CDR1 is MDHEN and CDR2 SYDVKM. The V end lost 2 bases, the J end lost 8 bases, and 9 bases lay between the germline ends.

The J gene is TRBJ2-2, the V gene TRBV7-8; 14 bases are a match to TRBD2. The CDR3 length is 17 residues. The germline V gene encodes CDR1 SGHVS and CDR2 FQNEAQ. The ends lost 5 bases at V and 4 bases at J; junction bases unmatched: 6. The CDR3 coding sequence is TGTGCCAGCAGCCAGACTAGCGGGGGGGCCTCCACCGGGGAGCTGTTTTTT. Its translation: CASSQTSGGASTGELFF.

The CDR3 loop reads CASSEGQAYQPQHF. DNA of the CDR3: TGTGCCAGCAGTGAAGGGCAGGCCTATCAGCCCCAGCATTTT. This chain joins TRBV6-1 and TRBJ1-5; D gene unclear. Trimming took 1 base from V and 5 from J, leaving 9 bases between them. Germline lookup yields CDR1 MNHNS and CDR2 SASEGT. This CDR3 region has 14 residues.

V and J are TRBV7-2 and TRBJ2-7; 10 nucleotides line up with TRBD1. The CDR3 consists of 14 residues. J gave up 3 bases and V 5 bases, and 4 bases lay outside the gene matches. Germline V gives CDR1 SGHTA, CDR2 FQGNSA. CDR3 in amino acids: CASSDRTGGYEQYF. As DNA, the CDR3 is TGTGCCAGCAGCGACCGGACAGGGGGCTACGAGCAGTACTTC.

The chain uses TRBV29-1 and TRBJ1-2; D is unresolved. V lost 4 bases to trimming and J lost 4 bases, with 16 bases between them. This CDR3 contains 14 residues. Germline CDR1 and CDR2: SQVTM and ANQGSEA. The CDR3 spells CSVAREVNTYGYTF. The CDR3, as DNA: TGCAGCGTTGCTCGAGAGGTCAATACCTATGGCTACACCTTC.

The chain has TRBV3-1 (or the pseudogene TRBV3-2) and TRBJ1-2; 8 bases line up with TRBD1. V shed 0 bases, J shed 4 bases, and the junction held 16 bases outside the gene matches. The CDR3 is 19 residues long. The germline gives CDR1 LGHDT, CDR2 YNNKEL (reference sequence). For the CDR3, the DNA is TGTGCCAGCAGCCAAGATCATGCGACAGGGGAGGAACTAGGCTATGGCTACACCTTC. Translated, it gives CASSQDHATGEELGYGYTF.